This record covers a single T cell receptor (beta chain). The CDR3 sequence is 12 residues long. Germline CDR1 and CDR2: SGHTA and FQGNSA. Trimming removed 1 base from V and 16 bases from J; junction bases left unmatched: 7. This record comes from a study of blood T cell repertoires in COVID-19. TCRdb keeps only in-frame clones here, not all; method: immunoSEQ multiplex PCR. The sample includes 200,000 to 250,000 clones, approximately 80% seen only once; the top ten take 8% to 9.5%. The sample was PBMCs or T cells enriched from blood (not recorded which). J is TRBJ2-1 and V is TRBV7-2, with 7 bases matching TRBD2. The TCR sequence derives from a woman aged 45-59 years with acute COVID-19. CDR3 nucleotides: TGTGCCAGCAGCTTAGGACTAGCCACCGTCTTCTTC. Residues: CASSLGLATVFF.